The T cell receptor beta chain described here comes from a study of T cells after posttransplantation cyclophosphamide. Study results and limitations: TRB overlap between skin or GI tissue T cells and blood was limited. Donor-recipient repertoire similarity was low at 1-2 months, rising over year one.

The related graft donor's blood sample was taken on the day of bone marrow donation. Cells defined as naive were viable CD3+CD4+ or CD3+CD8+ and CCR7+CD45RA+CD45RO-CD95-CD27+CD28+. To note about this clone: The antigen remains unidentified.

The data were produced by immunoSEQ multiplex PCR, yet TCRdb's version contains in-frame clones alone and is incomplete. Among about 11,000 clones, roughly 96% were seen once, and the ten largest hold roughly 0.3%. The CDR3 runs 14 residues. The ends were cut back, 10 bases at V and 4 bases at J, with 19 bases in the middle. Germline V gene data show CDR1 as MNHEY and CDR2 as SVGAGI. This clonotype was obtained from a man in his thirties or forties in good health and a related stem cell transplant donor. Source material: naive CD8+ T cells sorted from PBMCs. The rearrangement joins TRBV6-5 to TRBJ2-5, with D possibly TRBD2 on 5 matching bases. The chain's CDR3 is CATASREWGETQYF. The CDR3 bases are TGTGCCACGGCCTCTAGGGAGTGGGGAGAGACCCAGTACTTC.